The clone carrying this T cell receptor beta chain was observed many times. What it recognizes is unknown. The data stem from a study of T cell repertoires in cytomegalovirus infection. Background on the study: Selected CMV epitopes included recently identified HLA-C-restricted ones as well as well-studied HLA-B-restricted ones. Evidence of both CMV infection and a matching HLA type came from public TCR beta signatures. Study outcomes and limitations: Totalled public TCR beta family frequency picked out people who carried CMV plus the relevant HLA. There were HLA-C-restricted CMV-specific TCR beta clonotypes dominating the ex vivo response.

The CDR3 sequence is 13 residues long. The germline V and J ends were trimmed by 8 bases and 3 bases, with 14 bases remaining between them. TCRdb called the reads again in MiXCR, with one record for every CDR3 protein. This table has around 770,000 distinct CDR3 sequences, just under 30% appearing once. The chain employs TRBV12-3 or TRBV12-4 and TRBJ2-7; D may be TRBD1 (6 bases). The material was cultured CD8+ T cells from PBMCs, obtained from culture after CMV antigen stimulation. The TCR comes from a human donor in good health (CMV status not recorded). Some clones in this sample may be carry-over from other donors' samples. The CDR3 reads CASRPTGGYEQYF. For the CDR3, the DNA is TGTGCCAGCCGACCGACAGGCGGCTACGAGCAGTACTTC.